This T cell receptor (beta chain) was recorded in a study of OX40 agonist ivuxolimab in advanced cancers. Whole-study context: Administration of intravenous ivuxolimab to patients occurred every 2 weeks at 0.01 to 10 mg/kg.

On this clone itself: Antigen unknown.

In germline, CDR1 is SGHRS, CDR2 YFSETQ. The length of the CDR3 is 15 residues. The V and J ends lost 3 bases and 3 bases respectively, with 16 bases between them. Broader study findings: Low clonal expansion, among the lowest seen, marked partial responders at 0.1-3.0 mg/kg. Expanded peripheral T cells had an undetermined antigen specificity.

TCRdb keeps only in-frame clones here, not all; method: immunoSEQ multiplex PCR. Altogether approximately 22,000 clones are present, approximately 88% being singletons, with the ten largest covering about 35%. The chain combines TRBV5-1 with TRBJ2-7; no clear D gene. The sequence derives from an adult with an advanced solid tumor such as melanoma, head and neck, liver or kidney cancer. The sequences come from CD4+ or CD8+ T cells sorted from blood, collected in a trial of the OX40 agonist ivuxolimab. The CDR3 reads CASSSRPRGGYEQYF. The CDR3 DNA reads as TGCGCCAGCAGCTCTCGCCCTAGAGGTGGCTACGAGCAGTACTTC.